A single T cell receptor (beta chain) is shown here with its context. The data belong to a study of blood T cell repertoires in COVID-19. Study as a whole: PBMCs, B-cell-depleted T cells, or T cells were the source of the cDNA or gDNA that made up the material.

Clones were sequenced by immunoSEQ multiplex PCR, and TCRdb holds only the in-frame ones, with some missing. The table lists tens of thousands of clones, roughly four fifths of them singletons. Losses at the gene ends were 8 bases for V and 1 base for J; bases not matched to a gene: 1. CDR3 length: 13 amino acids. Germline V gives CDR1 WNHNN, CDR2 SYGVQD (reference sequence). Sample: peripheral blood. This TCR came from a man aged 45-65 years with active or convalescent COVID-19. The chain joins TRBV10-1 to TRBJ2-1; 8 bases agree with TRBD1. CDR3 region: CASQGASYNEQFF. CDR3 sequence (DNA): TGCGCCAGCCAGGGGGCATCCTACAATGAGCAGTTCTTC.